The 10 T cell receptor beta chains below come from one sample, sequenced in a study of OX40 agonist ivuxolimab in advanced cancers. Generated by immunoSEQ multiplex PCR, the TCRdb table keeps only in-frame clones and is missing some. The profile covers over 45,000 clones, with about four fifths appearing a single time and 0.5% to 0.7% taken by the ten largest. Specimen: CD4+ or CD8+ T cells sorted from blood, collected in a trial of the OX40 agonist ivuxolimab. Receptor source: an adult with an advanced solid tumor such as melanoma, head and neck, liver or kidney cancer.

The chain employs TRBV5-4 and TRBJ1-2, with D possibly matching TRBD1 (5 bases). The CDR3 covers 13 residues. Germline CDR1 and CDR2: SGHNT and YYREEE (reference sequence). V dropped 4 bases and J dropped 4 bases, with 11 bases sitting between them. For the CDR3, the DNA is TGTGCCAGCAGCCGCGGGGGGACCTATGGCTACACCTTC. Translation gives CASSRGGTYGYTF.

V is TRBV18 and J is TRBJ1-1; no firm D call. Germline assignment: CDR1 KGHSH and CDR2 LQKENI. Trimming took 3 bases from V and 1 from J, leaving 15 bases between them. This CDR3 region has 16 residues. The CDR3 DNA reads TGTGCCAGCTCACCTCCTGTGCGGACCCGGAACACTGAAGCTTTCTTT. Its protein is CASSPPVRTRNTEAFF.

J is TRBJ1-4 and V is TRBV5-1; 7 positions agree with TRBD1. V was pared by 4 bases and J by 8 bases, with 11 bases of the junction left unmatched. The CDR3 sequence is 15 residues long. Per the germline V gene, CDR1 is SGHRS and CDR2 is YFSETQ. The CDR3 sequence: CASSLQTGVGEKLFF. The CDR3 region has the DNA TGCGCCAGCAGCCTCCAAACAGGGGTTGGGGAAAAACTGTTTTTT. Full variable domain (outside the CDR3, taken from reference TRBV5-1 and TRBJ1-4): KAGVTQTPRYLIKTRGQQVTLSCSPISGHRSVSWYQQTPGQGLQFLFEYFSETQRNKGNFPGRFSGRQFSNSRSEMNVSTLELGDSALYLCASSLQTGVGEKLFFGSGTQLSVL.

The V and J genes are TRBV5-1 and TRBJ2-5; D tentatively reads TRBD1 or TRBD2 (6 bases each). The CDR3 covers 15 residues. Trimming left V 1 base short and J 4 bases short, with 14 bases between. Per the germline V gene, CDR1 is SGHRS and CDR2 is YFSETQ. CDR3 coding DNA: TGCGCCAGCAGCTTGATGACGGGGGCAGGAGAGACCCAGTACTTC. It is translated as CASSLMTGAGETQYF.

This rearrangement joins TRBV4-3 to TRBJ2-7, with TRBD1 as a possible D gene (6 bases). The CDR3 sequence is 15 residues long. CDR1 is LGHNA, CDR2 YSLEER, per germline. V lost 4 bases and J 4 bases, leaving 17 bases between the germline ends. The chain's CDR3 is CASSRDTGTTYEQYF. In nucleotides, the CDR3 is TGCGCCAGCAGCCGCGATACCGGGACAACATACGAGCAGTACTTC.

The chain combines TRBV19 with TRBJ1-2; 8 bases fit TRBD1. Unmatched junction bases numbered 7, after V lost 7 bases and J lost 6 bases. This CDR3 is 13 amino acids long. The germline V gene encodes CDR1 LNHDA and CDR2 SQIVND (reference sequence). The CDR3 protein is CASNSRTGHGYTF. CDR3 coding DNA: TGTGCCAGTAATTCCCGGACAGGGCATGGCTACACCTTC. Based on the CDR3 plus reference TRBV19 and TRBJ1-2, the full variable domain is DGGITQSPKYLFRKEGQNVTLSCEQNLNHDAMYWYRQDPGQGLRLIYYSQIVNDFQKGDIAEGYSVSREKKESFPLTVTSAQKNPTAFYLCASNSRTGHGYTFGSGTRLTVV.

To note about this clone: A junction end diverges from the germline sequence, so it may reflect a read error. V and J are TRBV10-3 and TRBJ1-3; the D is unclear. The length of the CDR3 is 13 residues. Germline V lookup: CDR1 ENHRY, CDR2 SYGVKD. For the CDR3, the DNA is TGTGCCATCCCGCCTCTCTTTGGATACACCATATATTTT. Its protein product is CAIPPLFGYTIYF.

The chain carries TRBV6-5 and TRBJ2-2; D is unclear. Germline CDR1 and CDR2: MNHEY and SVGAGI. V lost 4 bases and J 2 bases, leaving 11 bases between the germline ends. The CDR3 has 15 residues. The CDR3, as DNA: TGTGCCAGCAGTTTAGGTGGGGTTAACACCGGGGAGCTGTTTTTT. Encoded protein: CASSLGGVNTGELFF.

This sequence joins TRBV18 and TRBJ1-5; TRBD1 matches at 10 bases. Germline assignment: CDR1 KGHSH and CDR2 LQKENI. The CDR3 extends over 15 amino acids. Losses at the gene ends were 2 bases for V and 10 bases for J; bases not matched to a gene: 8. The CDR3 nucleotides read TGTGCCAGCTCACCAGGACAGGGGGTAGAGAATCCCCAGCATTTT. Encoded protein: CASSPGQGVENPQHF.

The rearrangement links TRBV2 to TRBJ2-7; the match to TRBD1 covers 8 bases. The V gene end was trimmed by 8 bases and the J gene end by 1 base; junction bases not matched to a gene: 7. This CDR3 spans 14 amino acids. Germline V gene lookup returns CDR1 SNHLY and CDR2 FYNNEI. The chain's CDR3 is CASLQGGNSYEQYF. The CDR3 nucleotides are TGTGCCAGCCTACAGGGGGGAAATTCCTACGAGCAGTACTTC.